The clone carrying this T cell receptor beta chain was detected once. The data were obtained in a study of blood T cell repertoires in COVID-19. Study information: The analysed material was cDNA or gDNA that came from T cells, B-cell-depleted T cells, or PBMCs.

The length of the CDR3 is 16 residues. The V segment lost 0 bases and the J segment 4 bases; nucleotides outside the gene matches: 4. Germline CDR1 is MRHNA and CDR2 is SNTAGT. TCRdb's table, derived via immunoSEQ multiplex PCR, lists solely in-frame clones and lacks some. The profile shows around 200,000 clones, around four fifths of them singletons. Sequenced sample: peripheral blood. The rearrangement uses TRBV6-4 and TRBJ2-3, with 10 bases aligning to TRBD2. This sequence was found in a man aged 45-65 years with active or convalescent COVID-19. CDR3 coding DNA: TGTGCCAGCAGTGACTCGCGAGCGGGGGGGGCAGATACGCAGTATTTT. The encoded protein is CASSDSRAGGADTQYF.